This T cell receptor beta chain was sequenced for a study of shared clonotypes between healthy human individuals. General study points: Clonotypes shared by all four donors outscored non-shared clonotypes in generation probability.

As concerns this clone: Antigen: not known. Different DNA sequences within this sample yield the same CDR3.

V lost 4 bases to trimming and J lost 4 bases; unmatched junction nucleotides: 3. Germline V gene data show CDR1 as KGHSH and CDR2 as LQKENI. This CDR3 spans 14 amino acids. Method: immunoSEQ multiplex PCR; TCRdb's copy keeps in-frame clones and lacks some. The repertoire holds some 2,100,000 clones, with more than 90% as singletons. The chain joins TRBV18 to TRBJ2-7, with 11 bases matching TRBD1. The sequencing sample was made of naive CD4+ T cells sorted from blood. Subset given: CD45RA+ positively selected. This clonotype was sampled from a man in his late teens or twenties in good health. The CDR3 DNA reads as TGTGCCAGCTCACGGGACAGGGGGTTTTACGAGCAGTACTTC. It yields the protein CASSRDRGFYEQYF.